The entry below gives a single T cell receptor beta chain sequence along with its context. The target antigen is unknown. These data come from a study of T cell responses to AZD1222 COVID-19 vaccine. Only in-frame clones appear in the TCRdb table, and some are missing; sequencing was by immunoSEQ multiplex PCR. Seen here are 150,000 to 200,000 clones, just over 90% observed once, and the top ten hold approximately 2.5%. Trimming cost V 4 bases and J 2 bases; bases outside gene matches: 8. The germline CDR1 and CDR2 sequences are SEHNR and FQNEAQ (reference sequence). The CDR3 covers 16 residues. Findings of the study overall: Vaccine-related CD4 TCRs covered spike, predominating at 160-218 and 743-854.

The sequence was obtained from an adult in good health. V is TRBV7-9 and J is TRBJ2-1; TRBD2 matches 7 bases. The input for sequencing was peripheral blood, taken on day 0 of AZD1222 vaccination. Written as DNA, the CDR3 is TGTGCCAGCAGCTCCACTCGGGGGGTCCCCTACAATGAGCAGTTCTTC. Residues: CASSSTRGVPYNEQFF.